These 19 T cell receptor beta chains were sequenced from one sample in a study of T-cell memory formation after mild COVID-19 (dated by TCRdb to about 2021). Library prep was done by 5' RACE. Reads for this sample came from an Illumina NovaSeq 6000. In-frame beta chains were kept once TCRdb had trimmed the public reads at Q25 with fastp and called clones with MiXCR. Rows merge per CDR3 protein into single entries with the most common DNA and genes. For this sample there are some 88,000 distinct CDR3 sequences; around a quarter appear just once. Clones ranked in the top ten supply over 40% of the sample. The sample taken for sequencing was PBMCs or a T cell subset sorted from them (not recorded which). The origin of the receptors is a man aged 18 to 30 who had mild COVID-19 (a few samples of this study predate the infection). The sample titles of this study are shuffled in the database, so cell type and time point are left out; the donor was told from shared clones.

This clonotype has more than one count but fewer than ten. The chain couples TRBV12-3 or TRBV12-4 to TRBJ2-2; D unclear. V lost 7 bases, J lost 5 bases, and 11 bases lay in between. This CDR3 region has 13 residues. The CDR3 DNA sequence: TGTGCCAGCACGGCCGCCTTAACCGGGGAGCTGTTTTTT. Its protein product is CASTAALTGELFF.

This clonotype was seen only a few times. The chain employs TRBV5-1 and TRBJ2-7; 9 bases match TRBD1. The germline gives CDR1 SGHRS, CDR2 YFSETQ. V trimming: 4 bases; J trimming: 0 bases; junction bases outside the gene matches: 5. This CDR3 is 15 amino acids long. The CDR3 sequence: CASSAGQGSSYEQYV. DNA for the CDR3: TGCGCCAGCAGCGCGGGACAGGGATCCTCCTACGAGCAGTACGTC.

This clonotype was seen a handful of times. The chain links TRBV10-3 to TRBJ2-1; D remains ambiguous. CDR3 length equals 13 residues. V dropped 0 bases and J dropped 4 bases, with 4 bases sitting between them. CDR1 is ENHRY and CDR2 is SYGVKD in the germline V gene. CDR3 in amino acids: CAISESGYNEQFF. The CDR3 coding sequence is TGTGCCATCAGTGAGTCGGGGTACAATGAGCAGTTCTTC.

V and J are TRBV7-6 and TRBJ1-3; D gene unclear. V dropped 2 bases and J dropped 0 bases, with 8 bases sitting between them. The CDR3 consists of 15 residues. Looked up from germline, CDR1 is SGHVS and CDR2 is FNYEAQ. DNA of the CDR3: TGTGCCAGCAGCTTAACCCGGGCCTCTGGAAACACCATATATTTT. This translates into CASSLTRASGNTIYF.

This clonotype was found many times. The chain carries TRBV5-1 and TRBJ2-7, with D possibly TRBD2 on 6 matching bases. The V and J ends lost 7 bases and 0 bases respectively, with 11 bases between them. There are 13 residues in the CDR3. Germline values: CDR1 SGHRS, CDR2 YFSETQ. This chain's CDR3 is CASGGLSSYEQYF. The CDR3 DNA reads TGCGCCAGCGGAGGACTAAGCTCCTACGAGCAGTACTTC.

The CDR3 bases are TGTGCCAGCAGCTTAGCGCCACCTCCGAGGGTCCAAGAGACCCAGTACTTC. Translated, it gives CASSLAPPPRVQETQYF. The genes are TRBV7-6 and TRBJ2-5; maybe TRBD2 (5 bases). Germline CDR1 reads SGHVS; CDR2 reads FNYEAQ. The V and J ends lost 0 bases and 1 base respectively, with 15 bases between them. CDR3 size: 17 residues.

The chain is built from TRBV6-4 and TRBJ1-6, with TRBD1 matching 7 bases. CDR1 and CDR2 (germline): MRHNA, SNTAGT. This CDR3 region has 15 residues. J lost 7 bases, V lost 6 bases, and 9 bases had no gene match. The CDR3: CASRTSTGVNSPLHF. As DNA, the CDR3 is TGTGCCAGCAGGACAAGTACAGGGGTAAATTCACCCCTCCACTTT.

This rearrangement joins TRBV4-1 to TRBJ1-4, with no clear D. Germline lookup yields CDR1 MGHRA and CDR2 YSYEKL. This CDR3 is 14 amino acids long. V lost 0 bases and J lost 4, with 6 bases in between. This CDR3 is CASSQDGVNEKLFF. CDR3 nucleotides: TGCGCCAGCAGCCAAGACGGCGTTAATGAAAAACTGTTTTTT.

The chain combines TRBV7-9 with TRBJ2-5; the match to TRBD2 covers 7 bases. J was trimmed by 4 bases and V by 5 bases; bases with no gene match: 10. This CDR3 has 15 amino acids. Germline V gene data show CDR1 as SEHNR and CDR2 as FQNEAQ (reference sequence). Here the CDR3 DNA reads TGTGCCAGCAGCCCCCGTCTAGCGGCGGTAGAGACCCAGTACTTC. Amino acids: CASSPRLAAVETQYF.

The gene calls are TRBV7-9 and TRBJ1-4; D is ambiguous. V lost 3 bases to trimming and J lost 13 bases, with 9 bases between them. Per germline, CDR1 SEHNR and CDR2 FQNEAQ (reference sequence). This CDR3 contains 11 residues. CDR3 region: CASSLSGTLFF. The CDR3 bases are TGTGCCAGCAGCTTGAGTGGAACACTGTTTTTT.

This chain connects TRBV12-3 or TRBV12-4 to TRBJ2-3; 8 bases fit TRBD2. V shed 5 bases, J shed 3 bases, and the junction held 10 bases outside the gene matches. The CDR3 consists of 16 residues. Written as DNA, the CDR3 is TGTGCCAGCAGTCTCAAGCGGGGGATGGGAACAGATACGCAGTATTTT. It translates to CASSLKRGMGTDTQYF.

This clonotype was seen more than once but under ten times. The chain is built from TRBV27 and TRBJ1-4, with unresolved D. The ends were cut back, 1 base at V and 2 bases at J, with 11 bases in the middle. Germline values: CDR1 MNHEY, CDR2 SMNVEV (reference sequence). The CDR3 is made up of 16 amino acids. The DNA of the CDR3 is TGTGCCAGCAGTTTATACCCTCCGGAGACTAATGAAAAACTGTTTTTT. Its protein product is CASSLYPPETNEKLFF.

This chain uses TRBV20-1 with TRBJ1-1; tentative D call: TRBD1 (6 bases). Germline assignment: CDR1 DFQATT and CDR2 SNEGSKA (reference sequence). This CDR3 has 10 residues. Trimming shortened V by 5 bases and J by 8 bases, and 9 bases separated the two germline ends. The DNA for the CDR3 is TGCAGTGCTGGGGGGCCAGAAGCTTTCTTT. Translation: CSAGGPEAFF.

The chain uses TRBV7-3 and TRBJ2-6; perhaps D is TRBD1 or TRBD2 (5 bases each). CDR1 and CDR2 from the germline V gene are SGHTA and FQGTGA. This CDR3 comprises 19 residues. V lost 4 bases to trimming and J lost 2 bases, with 21 bases between them. The CDR3 nucleotides are TGTGCCAGCAGCTCACCGGCACGGGGTGCAGGGCCTGGGGCCAACGTCCTGACTTTC. Translation gives CASSSPARGAGPGANVLTF.

The CDR3 loop is CASSLGSRPYEQYF. The DNA for the CDR3 is TGTGCCAGCAGTCTAGGGTCCAGACCCTACGAGCAGTACTTC. The chain couples TRBV7-2 to TRBJ2-7; D uncertain. The CDR3 spans 14 residues. The germline gives CDR1 SGHTA, CDR2 FQGNSA. The V gene lost 6 bases and the J gene lost 2 bases, with 14 bases spanning the gap.

This clonotype was picked up a small number of times. The chain links TRBV5-1 to TRBJ1-2; D gene ambiguous. V gave up 1 base and J gave up 2 bases, with 9 bases separating them. The CDR3 extends over 14 amino acids. Germline CDR1 is SGHRS and CDR2 is YFSETQ. The CDR3 region has the DNA TGCGCCAGCAGCTTGAGAGGGATAAACTATGGCTACACCTTC. Translating gives CASSLRGINYGYTF.

This clonotype came up many times. The chain couples TRBV4-3 to TRBJ2-6; D gene uncertain. The CDR3 has 16 amino acids. CDR1 and CDR2 from the germline V gene are LGHNA and YSLEER. V dropped 0 bases and J dropped 1 base, with 7 bases sitting between them. The chain's CDR3 is CASSQDLGSGANVLTF. The CDR3 nucleotides are TGCGCCAGCAGCCAAGATCTTGGGTCTGGGGCCAACGTCCTGACTTTC.

The chain employs TRBV10-3 and TRBJ1-2; D not certain. The CDR3 contains 13 residues. Trimming pared 2 bases from V and 6 bases from J, leaving 10 bases between. Germline-derived CDR1 and CDR2 are ENHRY and SYGVKD. CDR3 in amino acids: CAISESREDGYTF. DNA for the CDR3: TGTGCCATCAGTGAGAGCCGGGAGGATGGCTACACCTTC.

The sample holds a few counts of this clonotype. The rearrangement joins TRBV29-1 to TRBJ2-7, with TRBD1 identical over 10 bases. The germline V gene has CDR1 SQVTM and CDR2 ANQGSEA. With V trimmed by 5 bases and J by 5 bases, 3 bases remained unmatched. CDR3 length: 12 residues. The CDR3 sequence: CSVWTGGNEQYF. The CDR3 nucleotides read TGCAGCGTTTGGACAGGGGGGAACGAGCAGTACTTC.